This passage covers 10 T cell receptor beta chains from one sample sequenced in a study of Ad26.COV2.S vaccination and SARS-CoV-2 variants. The protocol was immunoSEQ multiplex PCR, while the TCRdb copy is restricted to in-frame clones and leaves out a portion. The table has some 340,000 clones, approximately 80% seen once. The treatment was: roughly 18 received Ad26.COV2.S at low or high dose, single or two shots; roughly five received placebo; per-sample allocation not given. Each sample was drawn 63 days after the first injection (of vaccine or placebo). Here the sequenced sample was peripheral blood, taken in a trial of Ad26.COV2.S vaccine versus placebo. Every receptor here comes from a person between 18 and 59 years old who received the Ad26.COV2.S COVID-19 vaccine or a placebo.

The CDR3 sequence is CASSQGRGNEQFF. The CDR3 DNA sequence: TGTGCCAGCAGCCAAGGTCGAGGCAATGAGCAGTTCTTC. The gene calls are TRBV3-1 (or the pseudogene TRBV3-2) and TRBJ2-1, with no clear D. Trimming stripped 1 base from V and 6 bases from J, with 7 bases between. Germline loops: CDR1 LGHDT, CDR2 YNNKEL (reference sequence). The CDR3 runs 13 residues.

This chain connects TRBV7-3 to TRBJ2-3; 7 bases line up with TRBD2. Germline V gene lookup returns CDR1 SGHTA and CDR2 FQGTGA. V lost 5 bases and J lost 2; bases outside the gene matches: 10. This CDR3 region has 16 residues. The chain's CDR3 is CASSRGRLADTDTQYF. The CDR3 coding sequence is TGTGCCAGCAGCCGAGGGCGGCTAGCGGACACAGATACGCAGTATTTT. The full variable domain, with the rest looked up from reference TRBV7-3 and TRBJ2-3, is GAGVSQTPSNKVTEKGKYVELRCDPISGHTALYWYRQSLGQGPEFLIYFQGTGAADDSGLPNDRFFAVRPEGSVSTLKIQRTERGDSAVYLCASSRGRLADTDTQYFGPGTRLTVL.

The CDR3 here is CAWSGSSGGTDTQYF. CDR3 bases: TGTGCCTGGAGTGGGTCCAGCGGGGGCACAGATACGCAGTATTTT. The V call is TRBV30, the J call TRBJ2-3, with TRBD2 matching over 7 bases. The CDR3 sequence is 15 residues long. Germline assignment: CDR1 GTSNPN and CDR2 SVGIG (reference sequence). Trimming took 1 base from V and 1 from J; bases not matched to a gene: 5.

The chain is built from TRBV12-1 and TRBJ1-5. TRBV12-1 is assigned pseudogene status. The CDR3 covers 14 residues. The CDR3 nucleotides read TGTGCCAGCAGCTGGCTGGGATGTGATCAGCCCCAGCATTTT. Protein sequence: CASSWLGCDQPQHF.

In this sample, this clone turned up a few times. The CDR3 loop is CASSSQGARNSPLHF. The CDR3, as DNA: TGTGCCAGCAGCTCACAGGGGGCGCGTAATTCACCCCTCCACTTT. The rearrangement joins TRBV7-9 to TRBJ1-6; TRBD1 agrees at 9 bases. The CDR3 totals 15 residues. V dropped 4 bases and J dropped 6; count of bases not matched to a gene: 4. The germline gives CDR1 SEHNR, CDR2 FQNEAQ (reference sequence).

The gene calls are TRBV27 and TRBJ1-3; TRBD1 is a possible D gene (5 bases). CDR3 size: 14 residues. Germline CDR1 reads MNHEY; CDR2 reads SMNVEV (reference sequence). The V gene lost 4 bases and the J gene lost 3 bases, with 10 bases spanning the gap. The CDR3 loop reads CASSSGTIGNTIYF. CDR3 sequence (DNA): TGTGCCAGCAGTTCTGGGACGATTGGAAACACCATATATTTT.

The chain joins TRBV7-3 to TRBJ1-5; D is uncertain. CDR3 size: 13 residues. The V and J ends lost 5 bases and 7 bases respectively, with 12 bases between them. CDR1 and CDR2 from the germline V gene are SGHTA and FQGTGA. CDR3 bases: TGTGCCAGCAGCGCTTCGAACGGACAGCCCCAGCATTTT. Translating gives CASSASNGQPQHF.

The sample holds a few counts of this clone. The genes are TRBV5-8 and TRBJ1-5; D remains unclear. The CDR3 has 11 amino acids. Germline lookup yields CDR1 SGHTS and CDR2 YDEGEE. The germline V and J ends were trimmed by 1 base and 4 bases, with 0 bases remaining between them. CDR3 protein: CASSLNQPQHF. For the CDR3, the DNA is TGTGCCAGCAGCTTGAATCAGCCCCAGCATTTT.

The rearrangement joins TRBV25-1 to TRBJ1-2; 7 nucleotides agree with TRBD1. This CDR3 region has 15 residues. The germline V gene encodes CDR1 MGHDK and CDR2 SYGVNS. Trimming took 0 bases from V and 0 from J; bases not matched to a gene: 1. The CDR3 here is CASSEYGTANYGYTF. CDR3 in DNA: TGTGCCAGCAGTGAATATGGGACAGCTAACTATGGCTACACCTTC.

The gene calls are TRBV2 and TRBJ1-1, with D uncertain. V was clipped by 0 bases and J by 7 bases, with 6 bases between them. The V gene's germline CDR1 is SNHLY and CDR2 FYNNEI. The length of the CDR3 is 12 residues. CDR3 DNA: TGTGCCAGCAGTGAAGCGGGCCATGAAGCTTTCTTT. It specifies CASSEAGHEAFF.